This T cell receptor beta chain is drawn from a study of blood T cell repertoires in COVID-19. Overall study: Specimens from acute and convalescent COVID-19 originated in the United States, Italy and Spain. PBMCs, B-cell-depleted T cells, or T cells were the source of the cDNA or gDNA that made up the material.

V was pared by 4 bases and J by 0 bases, with 10 bases of the junction left unmatched. The CDR3 runs 17 residues. CDR1 is MGHRA and CDR2 is YSYEKL in the germline V gene. Authors' processing steps: The assay estimated nucleated cells by amplifying reference gene primers. Using immunoSEQ multiplex PCR, the repertoire was profiled, and TCRdb retains in-frame clones only, with some absent. V and J calls and clone size follow that table, whereas D and trimming were derived from the DNA. The sample records 25,000 to 30,000 clones, approximately 84% being singletons. The V call is TRBV4-1, the J call TRBJ1-1; 8 bases agree with TRBD1. The receptor was isolated from a woman aged 60-70 years with acute or convalescent COVID-19. Sequencing was performed on peripheral blood. CDR3 in DNA: TGCGCCAGCAGCCTATGGACAGGGATGTTATTGAACACTGAAGCTTTCTTT. Translating gives CASSLWTGMLLNTEAFF.